This T cell receptor (beta chain) was found in a study of cytomegalovirus exposure and HLA in healthy donors. Study in general: About 80 million unique TCRs from HLA-typed donors were held in an early data release.

This clone turned up a few times. Its antigen is not identified. Germline CDR1 is MNHNS and CDR2 is SASEGT. The CDR3 totals 13 residues. Trimming left V 6 bases short and J 5 bases short, with 13 bases between. PCR primers comprised 60 Vbeta and 13 Jbeta primers. Sequencing was performed with immunoSEQ multiplex PCR; in TCRdb, only in-frame clones are kept and a portion is missing. The table shows around 100,000 clones, with around 10% occurring only once. Whole-study findings and limits: Rare TCR sequences predominated, though certain public TCRs were found in many donors.

The source is a man aged 40-49 years in good health and CMV-seropositive. Sequencing was done on a sample of PBMCs. The rearrangement joins TRBV6-1 to TRBJ2-5; D is uncertain. For the CDR3, the DNA is TGTGCCAGCAGGCCAGTCAGTCGCGAGACCCAGTACTTC. Residues: CASRPVSRETQYF.